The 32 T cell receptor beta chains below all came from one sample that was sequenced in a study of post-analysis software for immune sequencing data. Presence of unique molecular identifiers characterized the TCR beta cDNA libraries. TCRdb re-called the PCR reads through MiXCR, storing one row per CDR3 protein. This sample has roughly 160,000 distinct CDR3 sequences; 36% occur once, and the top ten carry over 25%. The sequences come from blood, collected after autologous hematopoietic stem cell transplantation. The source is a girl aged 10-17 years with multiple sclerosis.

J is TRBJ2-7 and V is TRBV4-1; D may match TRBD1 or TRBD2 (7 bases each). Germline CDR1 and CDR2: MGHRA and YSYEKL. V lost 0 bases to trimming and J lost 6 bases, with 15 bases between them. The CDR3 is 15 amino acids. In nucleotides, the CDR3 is TGCGCCAGCAGCCAAGATTCGACAGGGAGGGCCGAGCAGTACTTC. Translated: CASSQDSTGRAEQYF.

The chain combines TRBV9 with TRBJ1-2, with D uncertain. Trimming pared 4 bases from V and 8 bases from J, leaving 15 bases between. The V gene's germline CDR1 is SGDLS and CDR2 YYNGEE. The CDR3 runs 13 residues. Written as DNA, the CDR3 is TGTGCCAGCAGCAGCCCAACATATGTGGGCTACACCTTC. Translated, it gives CASSSPTYVGYTF.

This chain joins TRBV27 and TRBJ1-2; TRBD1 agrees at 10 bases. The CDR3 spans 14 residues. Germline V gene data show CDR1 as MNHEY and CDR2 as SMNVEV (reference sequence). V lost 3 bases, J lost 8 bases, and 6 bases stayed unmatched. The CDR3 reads CASSLLGTGEGYTF. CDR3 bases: TGTGCCAGCAGTTTGCTAGGGACAGGGGAGGGCTACACCTTC.

The CDR3 DNA is TGTGCCAGCAGCCTAGGGAGGGAGCAGTACTTC. It codes for CASSLGREQYF. V is TRBV12-3 or TRBV12-4 and J is TRBJ2-7; a possible D gene is TRBD2 (6 bases). The CDR3 is 11 amino acids. V was shortened by 6 bases and J by 7 bases, with 10 bases between the two germline ends.

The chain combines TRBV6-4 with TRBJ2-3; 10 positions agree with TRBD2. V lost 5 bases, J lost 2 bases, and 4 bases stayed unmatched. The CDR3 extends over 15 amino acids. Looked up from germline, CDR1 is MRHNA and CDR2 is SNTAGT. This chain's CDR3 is CASSSLAGDTDTQYF. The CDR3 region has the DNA TGTGCCAGCAGTTCTCTAGCGGGGGACACAGATACGCAGTATTTT.

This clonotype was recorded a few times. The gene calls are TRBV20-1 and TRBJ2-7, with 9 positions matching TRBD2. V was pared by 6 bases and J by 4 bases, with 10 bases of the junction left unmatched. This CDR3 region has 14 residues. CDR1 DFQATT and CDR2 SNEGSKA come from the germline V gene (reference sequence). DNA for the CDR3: TGCAGTGCCCCGATGGCGGGAGGGAGGTACGAGCAGTACTTC. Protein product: CSAPMAGGRYEQYF.

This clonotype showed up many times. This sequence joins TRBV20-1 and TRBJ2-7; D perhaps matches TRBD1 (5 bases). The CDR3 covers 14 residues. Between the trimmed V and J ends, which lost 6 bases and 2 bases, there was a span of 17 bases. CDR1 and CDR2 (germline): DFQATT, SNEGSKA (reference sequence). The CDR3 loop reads CSAPPGAEPYEQYF. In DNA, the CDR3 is TGCAGTGCCCCCCCTGGGGCGGAGCCCTACGAGCAGTACTTC.

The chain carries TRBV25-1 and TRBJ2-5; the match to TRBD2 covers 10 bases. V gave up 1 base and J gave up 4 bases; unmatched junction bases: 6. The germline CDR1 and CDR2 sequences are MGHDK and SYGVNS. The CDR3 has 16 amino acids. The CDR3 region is CASSESGAGGGETQYF. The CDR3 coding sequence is TGTGCCAGCAGTGAATCTGGAGCGGGAGGGGGAGAGACCCAGTACTTC.

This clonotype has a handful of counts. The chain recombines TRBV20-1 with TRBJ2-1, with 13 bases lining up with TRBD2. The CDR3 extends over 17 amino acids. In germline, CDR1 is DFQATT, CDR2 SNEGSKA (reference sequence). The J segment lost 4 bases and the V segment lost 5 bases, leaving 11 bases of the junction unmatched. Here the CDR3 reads CSAYGLAGVRRYNEQFF. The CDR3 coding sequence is TGCAGTGCTTATGGACTAGCGGGAGTGCGCCGTTACAATGAGCAGTTCTTC.

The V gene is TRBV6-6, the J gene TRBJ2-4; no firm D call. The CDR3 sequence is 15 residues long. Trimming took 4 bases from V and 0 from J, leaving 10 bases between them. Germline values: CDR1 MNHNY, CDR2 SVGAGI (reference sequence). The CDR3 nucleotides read TGTGCCAGCAGTTTCAGTGGAGTAGCCAAAAACATTCAGTACTTC. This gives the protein CASSFSGVAKNIQYF.

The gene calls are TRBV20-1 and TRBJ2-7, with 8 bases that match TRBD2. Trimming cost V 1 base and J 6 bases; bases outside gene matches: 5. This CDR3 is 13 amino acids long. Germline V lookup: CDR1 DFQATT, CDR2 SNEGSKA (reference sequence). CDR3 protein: CSARAGLVSEQYF. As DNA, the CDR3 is TGCAGTGCTAGAGCGGGACTAGTCTCCGAGCAGTACTTC.

CDR3 sequence (DNA): TGTGCCAGCAGTTACTCGGGACAGAACACAGATACGCAGTATTTT. This gives the protein CASSYSGQNTDTQYF. V is TRBV6-6 and J is TRBJ2-3, with 7 nucleotides matching TRBD1. The V and J ends lost 0 bases and 2 bases, in that order; junction bases with no gene match: 2. This CDR3 spans 15 amino acids. Germline CDR1 MNHNY, CDR2 SVGAGI (reference sequence).

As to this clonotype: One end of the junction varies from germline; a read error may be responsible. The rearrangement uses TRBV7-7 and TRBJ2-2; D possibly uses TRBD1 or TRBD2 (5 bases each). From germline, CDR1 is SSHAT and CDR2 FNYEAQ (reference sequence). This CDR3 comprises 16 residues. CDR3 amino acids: CASSLGTTVNTGELFF. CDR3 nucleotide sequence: TGTGCTAGCAGCTTAGGGACGACAGTTAACACCGGGGAGCTGTTTTTT.

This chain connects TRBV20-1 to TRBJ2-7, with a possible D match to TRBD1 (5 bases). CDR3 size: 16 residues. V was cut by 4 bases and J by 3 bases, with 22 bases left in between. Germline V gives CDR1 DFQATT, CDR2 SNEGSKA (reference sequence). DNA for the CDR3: TGCAGTGCTACATTAGTGGGGCGGATTCCCGACTACGAGCAGTACTTC. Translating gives CSATLVGRIPDYEQYF.

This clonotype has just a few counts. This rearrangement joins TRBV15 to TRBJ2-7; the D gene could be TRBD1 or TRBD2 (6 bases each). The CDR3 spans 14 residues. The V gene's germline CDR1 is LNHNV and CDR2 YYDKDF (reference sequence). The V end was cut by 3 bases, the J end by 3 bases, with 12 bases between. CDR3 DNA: TGTGCCACCAGCAGGGAACAGGGACTCTACGAGCAGTACTTC. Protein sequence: CATSREQGLYEQYF.

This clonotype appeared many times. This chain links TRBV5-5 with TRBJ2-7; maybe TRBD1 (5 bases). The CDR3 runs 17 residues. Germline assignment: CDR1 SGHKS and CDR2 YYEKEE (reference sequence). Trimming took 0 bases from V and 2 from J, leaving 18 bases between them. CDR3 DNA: TGTGCCAGCAGCTTGGCCCAGGGTTGGACGGATACCTACGAGCAGTACTTC. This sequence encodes CASSLAQGWTDTYEQYF. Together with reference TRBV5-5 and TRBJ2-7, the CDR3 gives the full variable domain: DAGVTQSPTHLIKTRGQQVTLRCSPISGHKSVSWYQQVLGQGPQFIFQYYEKEERGRGNFPDRFSARQFPNYSSELNVNALLLGDSALYLCASSLAQGWTDTYEQYFGPGTRLTVT.

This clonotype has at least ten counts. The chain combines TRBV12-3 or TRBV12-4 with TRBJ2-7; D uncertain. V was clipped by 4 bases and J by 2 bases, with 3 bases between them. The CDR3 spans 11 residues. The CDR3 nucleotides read TGTGCCAGCAGTTCAGCCTACGAGCAGTACTTC. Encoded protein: CASSSAYEQYF.

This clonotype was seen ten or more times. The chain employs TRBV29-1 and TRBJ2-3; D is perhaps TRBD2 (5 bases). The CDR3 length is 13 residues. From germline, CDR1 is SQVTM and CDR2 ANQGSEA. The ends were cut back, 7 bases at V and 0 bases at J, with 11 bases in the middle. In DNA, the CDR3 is TGCAGCGGGGGAGTGAGGAGCACAGATACGCAGTATTTT. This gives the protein CSGGVRSTDTQYF.

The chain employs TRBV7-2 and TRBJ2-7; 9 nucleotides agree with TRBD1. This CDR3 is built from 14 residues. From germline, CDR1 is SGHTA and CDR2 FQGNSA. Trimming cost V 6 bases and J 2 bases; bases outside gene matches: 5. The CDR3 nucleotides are TGTACCAGCAGACGACAGGGGGGGCCCTACGAGCAGTACTTC. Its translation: CTSRRQGGPYEQYF.

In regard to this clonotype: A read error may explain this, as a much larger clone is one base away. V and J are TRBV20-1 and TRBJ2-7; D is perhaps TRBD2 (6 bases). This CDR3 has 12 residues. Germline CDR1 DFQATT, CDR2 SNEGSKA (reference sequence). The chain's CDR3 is CRAAGGYSEQYF. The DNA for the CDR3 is TGCAGGGCAGCCGGGGGTTATTCCGAGCAGTACTTC.

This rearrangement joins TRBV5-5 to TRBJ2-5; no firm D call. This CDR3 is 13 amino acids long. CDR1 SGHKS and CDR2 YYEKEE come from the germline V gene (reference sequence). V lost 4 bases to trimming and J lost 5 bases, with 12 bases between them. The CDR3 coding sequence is TGTGCCAGCAGCCCGATACAGATGGAGACCCAGTACTTC. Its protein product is CASSPIQMETQYF.

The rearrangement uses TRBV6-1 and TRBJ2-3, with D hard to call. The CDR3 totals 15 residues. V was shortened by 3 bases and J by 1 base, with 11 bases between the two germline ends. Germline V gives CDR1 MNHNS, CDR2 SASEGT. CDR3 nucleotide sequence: TGTGCCAGCAGTGAGAAGCTTGAGGGCACAGATACGCAGTATTTT. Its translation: CASSEKLEGTDTQYF.

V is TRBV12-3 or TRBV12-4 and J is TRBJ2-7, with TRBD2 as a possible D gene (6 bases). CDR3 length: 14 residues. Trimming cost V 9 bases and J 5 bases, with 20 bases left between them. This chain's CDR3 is CASSGREAPNEQYF. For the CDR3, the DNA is TGTGCCAGTAGCGGCAGGGAGGCTCCTAACGAGCAGTACTTC.

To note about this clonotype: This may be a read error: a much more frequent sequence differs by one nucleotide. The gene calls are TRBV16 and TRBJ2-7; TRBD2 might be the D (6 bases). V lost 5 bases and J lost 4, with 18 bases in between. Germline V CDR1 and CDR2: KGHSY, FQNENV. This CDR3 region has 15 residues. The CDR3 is CASSSMDGGGYEQYF. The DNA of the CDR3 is TGTGCCAGCAGCTCTATGGACGGGGGTGGTTACGAGCAGTACTTC.

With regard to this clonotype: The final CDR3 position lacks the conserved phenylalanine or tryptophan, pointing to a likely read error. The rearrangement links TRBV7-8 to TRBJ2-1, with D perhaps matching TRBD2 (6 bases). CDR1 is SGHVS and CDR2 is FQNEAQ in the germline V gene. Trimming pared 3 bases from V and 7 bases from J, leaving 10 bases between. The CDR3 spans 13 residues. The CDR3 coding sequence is TGTGCCAGCAGCTTCTCGCGGGGAAATGAGCAGTTCTTA. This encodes CASSFSRGNEQFL.

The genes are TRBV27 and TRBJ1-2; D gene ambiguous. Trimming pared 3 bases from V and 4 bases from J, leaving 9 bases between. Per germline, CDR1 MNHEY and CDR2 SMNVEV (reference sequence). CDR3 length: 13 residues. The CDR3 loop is CASSFQTGYGYTF. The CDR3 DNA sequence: TGTGCCAGCAGTTTCCAGACCGGCTATGGCTACACCTTC.

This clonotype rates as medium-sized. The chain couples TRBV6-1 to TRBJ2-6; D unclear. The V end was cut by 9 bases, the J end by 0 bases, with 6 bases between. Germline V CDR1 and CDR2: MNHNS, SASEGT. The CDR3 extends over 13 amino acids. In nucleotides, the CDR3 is TGTGCCAGTTGGGACTCTGGGGCCAACGTCCTGACTTTC. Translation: CASWDSGANVLTF.

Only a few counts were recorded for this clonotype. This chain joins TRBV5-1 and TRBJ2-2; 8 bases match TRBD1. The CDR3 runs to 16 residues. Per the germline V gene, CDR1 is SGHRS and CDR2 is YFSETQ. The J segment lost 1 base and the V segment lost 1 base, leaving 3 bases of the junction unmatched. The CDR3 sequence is CASSLRGQVNTGELFF. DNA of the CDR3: TGCGCCAGCAGCTTGAGGGGACAGGTGAACACCGGGGAGCTGTTTTTT. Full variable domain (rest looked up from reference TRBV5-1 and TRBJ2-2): KAGVTQTPRYLIKTRGQQVTLSCSPISGHRSVSWYQQTPGQGLQFLFEYFSETQRNKGNFPGRFSGRQFSNSRSEMNVSTLELGDSALYLCASSLRGQVNTGELFFGEGSRLTVL.

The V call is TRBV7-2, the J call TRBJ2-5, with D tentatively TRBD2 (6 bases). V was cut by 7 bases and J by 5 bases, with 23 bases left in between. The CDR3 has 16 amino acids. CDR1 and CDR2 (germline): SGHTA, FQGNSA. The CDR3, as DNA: TGTGCCAGCACCCTCCAGGTTAGCGGAGGACGGGAGACCCAGTACTTC. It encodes CASTLQVSGGRETQYF.

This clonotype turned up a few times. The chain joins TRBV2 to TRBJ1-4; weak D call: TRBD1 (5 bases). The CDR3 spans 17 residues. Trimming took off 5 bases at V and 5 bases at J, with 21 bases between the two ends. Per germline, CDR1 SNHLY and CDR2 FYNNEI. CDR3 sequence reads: CASSRGTLPRGNEKLFF. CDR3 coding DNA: TGTGCCAGCAGTCGTGGGACCTTACCTAGGGGAAATGAAAAACTGTTTTTT.

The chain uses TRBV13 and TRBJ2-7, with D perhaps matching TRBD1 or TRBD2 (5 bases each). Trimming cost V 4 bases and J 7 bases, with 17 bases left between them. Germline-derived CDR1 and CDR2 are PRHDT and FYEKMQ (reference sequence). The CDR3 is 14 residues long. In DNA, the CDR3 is TGTGCCAGCAGCTCGAGGGGAAGAATCTATGAGCAGTACTTC. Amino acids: CASSSRGRIYEQYF.

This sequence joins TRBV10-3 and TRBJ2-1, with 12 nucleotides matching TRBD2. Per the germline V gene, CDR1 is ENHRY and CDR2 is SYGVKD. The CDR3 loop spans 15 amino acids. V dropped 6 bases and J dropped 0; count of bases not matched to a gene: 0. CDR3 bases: TGTGCCATCAGGACTAGCGGGAGCTCCTACAATGAGCAGTTCTTC. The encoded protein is CAIRTSGSSYNEQFF.